Presented here are 25 T cell receptor beta chains from one specimen sequenced in a study of shared clonotypes between healthy human individuals. Repertoires were generated with immunoSEQ multiplex PCR, while TCRdb's copy carries only in-frame clones and drops some. The repertoire holds about 380,000 clones, about 96% seen once, with around 0.32% in the top ten. Sequenced: memory CD8+ T cells sorted from blood. Subset given: CD45RO+ cells pooled with CCR7-negative TemRA cells. The source of these receptors is a man aged 25-40 years in good health.

The chain links TRBV28 to TRBJ2-1; 8 nucleotides match TRBD2. The V and J ends lost 5 bases and 8 bases, in that order; junction bases with no gene match: 8. Germline assignment: CDR1 MDHEN and CDR2 SYDVKM. This CDR3 is built from 14 residues. In DNA form, the CDR3 reads TGTGCCAGCAGTGGGACTAGTGAGGGCTATGAGCAGTTCTTC. It is translated as CASSGTSEGYEQFF.

The rearrangement links TRBV5-4 to TRBJ1-2; TRBD1 is a possible D gene (5 bases). Germline CDR1 SGHNT, CDR2 YYREEE (reference sequence). This CDR3 region has 15 residues. The V and J ends lost 3 bases and 5 bases respectively, with 17 bases between them. CDR3 sequence: CASSYSSGTVYGYTF. The CDR3 nucleotides read TGTGCCAGCAGCTATTCCTCCGGGACCGTTTATGGCTACACCTTC. The full variable domain, in which reference TRBV5-4 and TRBJ1-2 provide the parts outside the CDR3, is ETGVTQSPTHLIKTRGQQVTLRCSSQSGHNTVSWYQQALGQGPQFIFQYYREEENGRGNFPPRFSGLQFPNYSSELNVNALELDDSALYLCASSYSSGTVYGYTFGSGTRLTVV.

The chain combines TRBV19 with TRBJ2-5; the match to TRBD1 covers 8 bases. Germline CDR1 and CDR2: LNHDA and SQIVND (reference sequence). J was trimmed by 5 bases and V by 1 base; bases with no gene match: 12. The CDR3 length is 17 residues. CDR3 sequence reads: CASSIGGSGTGVETQYF. The CDR3 nucleotides read TGTGCCAGTAGTATAGGGGGCTCCGGGACAGGAGTTGAGACCCAGTACTTC.

The chain combines TRBV20-1 with TRBJ1-1; D is uncertain. Germline CDR1 is DFQATT and CDR2 is SNEGSKA (reference sequence). The length of the CDR3 is 11 residues. The ends were cut back, 2 bases at V and 4 bases at J, with 5 bases in the middle. The DNA of the CDR3 is TGCAGTGCTAGACGGAGCACTGAAGCTTTCTTT. Translation: CSARRSTEAFF.

This sequence joins TRBV30 and TRBJ1-2; D perhaps matches TRBD1 (5 bases). Germline V gene lookup returns CDR1 GTSNPN and CDR2 SVGIG (reference sequence). The V gene lost 0 bases and the J gene lost 2 bases, with 16 bases spanning the gap. This CDR3 is built from 16 residues. The CDR3 loop reads CAWSVGGSPTNYGYTF. CDR3 bases: TGTGCCTGGAGTGTGGGGGGGAGCCCCACGAACTATGGCTACACCTTC.

V usage is TRBV6-5 and J usage is TRBJ1-1; TRBD1 matches 8 bases. The V and J ends lost 2 bases and 8 bases, in that order; junction bases with no gene match: 13. The CDR3 has 16 amino acids. Germline V lookup: CDR1 MNHEY, CDR2 SVGAGI. CDR3 in amino acids: CASSYDPRSTGGEAFF. The CDR3 bases are TGTGCCAGCAGTTACGACCCCAGATCAACAGGGGGAGAAGCTTTCTTT.

The chain couples TRBV6-5 to TRBJ2-2, with D uncertain. Germline CDR1 and CDR2: MNHEY and SVGAGI. CDR3 length equals 13 residues. The V gene lost 5 bases and the J gene lost 10 bases, with 14 bases spanning the gap. CDR3 region: CASSTGPHLELFF. The CDR3 region has the DNA TGTGCCAGCAGTACCGGGCCTCATTTGGAGCTGTTTTTT.

The V and J genes are TRBV5-1 and TRBJ2-3, with 13 bases identical to TRBD2. Trimming removed 2 bases from V and 4 bases from J; junction bases left unmatched: 7. CDR3 length: 17 amino acids. Germline CDR1 is SGHRS and CDR2 is YFSETQ. DNA for the CDR3: TGCGCCAGCAGCTTCGGGGGGACTAGCGGGGAATCAGATACGCAGTATTTT. It yields the protein CASSFGGTSGESDTQYF.

This clone was recorded once. The chain is built from TRBV5-1 and TRBJ2-7, with TRBD2 matching 8 bases. CDR3 length: 15 amino acids. The V and J ends lost 3 bases and 2 bases, in that order; junction bases with no gene match: 7. Germline CDR1 reads SGHRS; CDR2 reads YFSETQ. CDR3 amino acids: CASSSSGSRAYEQYF. CDR3 bases: TGCGCCAGCAGCTCGAGCGGGAGCAGGGCCTACGAGCAGTACTTC.

V usage is TRBV5-6 and J usage is TRBJ2-7, with 8 bases that match TRBD2. This CDR3 is 16 amino acids long. With 3 bases clipped from V and 0 bases from J, the junction kept 8 bases outside the gene matches. The germline gives CDR1 SGHDT, CDR2 YYEEEE. The CDR3 DNA reads as TGTGCCAGCAGCTCCGATCTAGCGGGCCACTCCTACGAGCAGTACTTC. This encodes CASSSDLAGHSYEQYF.

CDR3 region: CASSSLNLGQGFHEQYF. The CDR3 DNA sequence: TGTGCCAGCAGCTCACTCAACCTGGGACAGGGTTTTCACGAGCAGTACTTC. This rearrangement joins TRBV7-8 to TRBJ2-7, with 9 bases lining up with TRBD1. Germline lookup yields CDR1 SGHVS and CDR2 FQNEAQ. This CDR3 contains 17 residues. V dropped 4 bases and J dropped 5; count of bases not matched to a gene: 15.

CDR3 DNA: TGTGCCACCGGGACAGGGGCTGAAGCTTTCTTT. Translation: CATGTGAEAFF. This sequence joins TRBV7-9 and TRBJ1-1, with 10 bases fitting TRBD1. The germline V gene has CDR1 SEHNR and CDR2 FQNEAQ (reference sequence). After removal of 10 bases from V and 6 bases from J, the junction contained 2 bases not matched to a gene. The CDR3 extends over 11 amino acids.

This chain joins TRBV6-1 and TRBJ2-7; 12 bases agree with TRBD2. Germline CDR1 MNHNS, CDR2 SASEGT. V shed 6 bases, J shed 7 bases, and the junction held 7 bases outside the gene matches. There are 14 residues in the CDR3. The CDR3 nucleotides are TGTGCCAGCAGGCGACTAGCGGGAGTGGGGGAGCAGTACTTC. This translates into CASRRLAGVGEQYF.

The chain joins TRBV9 to TRBJ2-2; TRBD1 agrees at 9 bases. Germline V gives CDR1 SGDLS, CDR2 YYNGEE. V lost 4 bases, J lost 4 bases, and 8 bases stayed unmatched. The CDR3 totals 16 residues. As DNA, the CDR3 is TGTGCCAGCAGCCCAGAACAGGGGGCGGTCACCGGGGAGCTGTTTTTT. Amino acid sequence: CASSPEQGAVTGELFF.

The chain is built from TRBV10-3 and TRBJ2-1; TRBD2 is a possible D gene (5 bases). CDR3 size: 15 residues. V gave up 6 bases and J gave up 2 bases, with 14 bases separating them. In germline, CDR1 is ENHRY, CDR2 SYGVKD. The CDR3 spells CAISKLVGTYNEQFF. CDR3 DNA sequence: TGTGCCATCAGCAAACTAGTTGGCACCTACAATGAGCAGTTCTTC.

The V and J genes are TRBV10-3 and TRBJ2-7; 9 nucleotides line up with TRBD2. V was pared by 5 bases and J by 3 bases, with 5 bases of the junction left unmatched. This CDR3 has 14 residues. Germline V gene sequence: CDR1 ENHRY, CDR2 SYGVKD. CDR3 bases: TGTGCCATCAGTAGACTAGCGGATGGCTACGAGCAGTACTTC. Its protein product is CAISRLADGYEQYF.

V and J are TRBV5-1 and TRBJ2-3; 10 nucleotides align to TRBD1. The V gene end was trimmed by 5 bases and the J gene end by 1 base; junction bases not matched to a gene: 4. This CDR3 comprises 15 residues. CDR1 is SGHRS and CDR2 is YFSETQ in the germline V gene. The CDR3 loop is CASRGGTGGTDTQYF. Written as DNA, the CDR3 is TGCGCCAGCAGGGGCGGGACAGGGGGCACAGATACGCAGTATTTT.

The chain is built from TRBV6-6 and TRBJ2-7, with 9 bases identical to TRBD1. The CDR3 runs 13 residues. Germline V lookup: CDR1 MNHNY, CDR2 SVGAGI (reference sequence). V dropped 4 bases and J dropped 5; count of bases not matched to a gene: 3. The CDR3 DNA reads TGTGCCAGCAGTTGGGGGGACAGGGACGAGCAGTACTTC. Residues: CASSWGDRDEQYF.

CDR3 loop: CASSPDRSYGYTF. DNA of the CDR3: TGTGCCAGTAGTCCGGACAGGAGCTATGGCTACACCTTC. This chain joins TRBV19 and TRBJ1-2, with 7 bases identical to TRBD1. Germline CDR1 is LNHDA and CDR2 is SQIVND (reference sequence). The V segment lost 5 bases and the J segment 4 bases; nucleotides outside the gene matches: 4. There are 13 residues in the CDR3.

The rearrangement uses TRBV7-9 and TRBJ1-6; the D gene is possibly TRBD1 (6 bases). V lost 1 base and J 14 bases, leaving 15 bases between the germline ends. Germline CDR1 SEHNR, CDR2 FQNEAQ (reference sequence). CDR3 size: 14 residues. CDR3 sequence reads: CASSLDVRGATLHF. CDR3 coding DNA: TGTGCCAGCAGCTTAGATGTTCGGGGGGCGACCCTCCACTTT.

The chain uses TRBV10-3 and TRBJ2-2; maybe TRBD2 (5 bases). The germline V and J ends were trimmed by 6 bases and 3 bases, with 14 bases remaining between them. The CDR3 loop spans 15 amino acids. Germline CDR1 ENHRY, CDR2 SYGVKD. The CDR3 protein is CAISEGYYYTGELFF. CDR3 in DNA: TGTGCCATCAGCGAGGGCTACTATTACACCGGGGAGCTGTTTTTT.

This chain links TRBV5-4 with TRBJ2-7, with 7 bases aligning to TRBD1. This CDR3 region has 15 residues. The ends lost 4 bases at V and 5 bases at J; junction bases unmatched: 12. The germline CDR1 and CDR2 sequences are SGHNT and YYREEE (reference sequence). CDR3 DNA: TGTGCCAGCAGCCCCACGTTGGGACAGATAGACGAGCAGTACTTC. Translated, it gives CASSPTLGQIDEQYF. The whole variable domain, filled in from reference TRBV5-4 and TRBJ2-7, reads ETGVTQSPTHLIKTRGQQVTLRCSSQSGHNTVSWYQQALGQGPQFIFQYYREEENGRGNFPPRFSGLQFPNYSSELNVNALELDDSALYLCASSPTLGQIDEQYFGPGTRLTVT.

The V and J genes are TRBV6-1 and TRBJ1-4; no definite D call. This CDR3 comprises 12 residues. In germline, CDR1 is MNHNS, CDR2 SASEGT. The ends were cut back, 3 bases at V and 10 bases at J, with 9 bases in the middle. The CDR3 loop reads CASSDPGRKLFF. The CDR3 nucleotides are TGTGCCAGCAGTGACCCCGGTAGAAAACTGTTTTTT.

The chain uses TRBV5-1 and TRBJ2-7; no clear D gene. Per the germline V gene, CDR1 is SGHRS and CDR2 is YFSETQ. V lost 3 bases to trimming and J lost 1 base, with 11 bases between them. This CDR3 region has 14 residues. The CDR3 loop reads CASSSREGSYEQYF. The CDR3 DNA reads as TGCGCCAGCAGCTCCCGAGAAGGGTCCTACGAGCAGTACTTC.

Regarding this clone: Different DNA sequences within this sample yield the same CDR3. This chain connects TRBV4-1 to TRBJ2-7; tentative D call: TRBD1 (6 bases). With 4 bases removed from V and 3 bases from J, the gap between germline ends came to 10 bases. CDR1 and CDR2 from the germline V gene are MGHRA and YSYEKL. The CDR3 is made up of 13 amino acids. The CDR3 loop is CASSRTEGYEQYF. The CDR3 DNA follows: TGCGCCAGCAGCCGGACAGAAGGCTACGAGCAGTACTTC.